These 3 T cell receptor beta chains originate from one sample sequenced in a study of blood T cell repertoires in COVID-19. Assay used: immunoSEQ multiplex PCR; TCRdb lists only in-frame clones, some missing. The profile shows 110,000 to 150,000 clones, roughly 89% of them singletons. The source material was PBMCs or T cells enriched from blood (not recorded which). The source of these receptors is a man aged 45-60 years who had recovered from COVID-19.

This clone was detected only once. This sequence joins TRBV6-2 or TRBV6-3 and TRBJ2-3, with D possibly TRBD1 on 5 matching bases. The V gene's germline CDR1 is MNHEY and CDR2 SVGEGT. The CDR3 sequence is 17 residues long. Trimming left V 2 bases short and J 4 bases short, with 19 bases between. CDR3 bases: TGTGCCAGCAGTTACAGGGCCACGGAGTGGGGCCCAGATACGCAGTATTTT. This encodes CASSYRATEWGPDTQYF.

The chain joins TRBV5-5 to TRBJ1-2; TRBD1 might be the D (6 bases). The CDR3 is 15 residues long. Germline V gene sequence: CDR1 SGHKS, CDR2 YYEKEE (reference sequence). Trimming left V 0 bases short and J 0 bases short, with 9 bases between. CDR3 region: CASSLEQGANYGYTF. The CDR3 DNA is TGTGCCAGCAGCTTGGAACAGGGCGCTAACTATGGCTACACCTTC.

The rearrangement uses TRBV19 and TRBJ1-5; tentatively, D is TRBD1 (6 bases). Per germline, CDR1 LNHDA and CDR2 SQIVND (reference sequence). The CDR3 extends over 14 amino acids. Trimming stripped 10 bases from V and 6 bases from J, with 19 bases between. CDR3 protein: CATRSQGISQPQHF. CDR3 sequence (DNA): TGTGCCACCAGGTCCCAGGGGATCAGTCAGCCCCAGCATTTT.